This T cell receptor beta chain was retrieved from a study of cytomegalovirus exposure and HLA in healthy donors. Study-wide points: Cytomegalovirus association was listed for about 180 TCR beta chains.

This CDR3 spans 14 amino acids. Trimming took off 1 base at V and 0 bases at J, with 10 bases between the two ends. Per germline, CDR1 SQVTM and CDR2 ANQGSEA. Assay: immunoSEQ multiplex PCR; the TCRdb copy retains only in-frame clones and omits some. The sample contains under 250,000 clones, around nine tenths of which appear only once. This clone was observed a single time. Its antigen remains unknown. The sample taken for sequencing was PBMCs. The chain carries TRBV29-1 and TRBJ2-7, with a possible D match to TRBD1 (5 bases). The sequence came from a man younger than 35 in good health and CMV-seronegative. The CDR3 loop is CSVEVTGSSYEQYF. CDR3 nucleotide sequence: TGCAGCGTTGAAGTTACAGGTAGCTCCTACGAGCAGTACTTC.